This T cell receptor (beta chain) derives from a study of radiotherapy plus CTLA-4 blockade in lung cancer. Study-level background: Among enrolled patients, roughly 20% responded and 25% to 35% achieved disease control.

Note on this clone: What it binds is unknown.

Study results and caveats: Peripheral blood showed expansion of tumor-derived TCR clones after radiotherapy and ipilimumab. Reports state that early shifts in blood T cell clones, with interferon-beta, best predicted response.

Those with chemo-refractory metastatic non-small-cell lung cancer were treated with focal radiation combined with CTLA-4 blockade using ipilimumab. Some clones are missing from TCRdb's copy, which holds only in-frame ones; the method was immunoSEQ multiplex PCR. Altogether 70,000 to 90,000 clones are present, 60% to 85% being singletons, with the ten largest covering roughly 20%. V lost 0 bases to trimming and J lost 4 bases; unmatched junction nucleotides: 2. The CDR3 sequence is 14 residues long. Germline assignment: CDR1 MNHEY and CDR2 SVGAGI. Here the sequenced sample was peripheral blood, taken from a patient treated with radiotherapy plus ipilimumab. The V and J genes are TRBV6-5 and TRBJ1-2; 7 bases map to TRBD1. This TCR was recovered from a human donor with non-small cell lung cancer whose response to radiotherapy plus ipilimumab could not be evaluated. Some clones in this sample may be carry-over from other donors' samples. Written as DNA, the CDR3 is TGTGCCAGCAGTTACTCAGGGGGCGGCTATGGCTACACCTTC. Encoded protein: CASSYSGGGYGYTF.